Listed below are T cell receptor beta chains from one sample, sequenced in a study of cytomegalovirus exposure and HLA in healthy donors. Assay used: immunoSEQ multiplex PCR; TCRdb lists only in-frame clones, some missing. This sample has some 70,000 clones, with around 78% found just once. Sample: PBMCs. Receptors were obtained from a man younger than 35 in good health and CMV-seropositive. CDR3s include the opening cysteine and the closing phenylalanine or tryptophan. Fields, in order: D gene, V gene, clone size, J gene, CDR3 protein, CDR3 DNA. A D gene is named only where the DNA matches it firmly. A row's size may be missing; if present it is once, few, many or a size class.

TRBD1	TRBV28	NA	TRBJ1-5	CASSWTGNSNQPQHF	TGTGCCAGCAGTTGGACAGGAAATAGCAATCAGCCCCAGCATTTT
NA	TRBV30	NA	TRBJ1-2	CAWSLQGNGYTF	TGTGCCTGGAGTTTGCAGGGAAACGGCTACACCTTC
NA	TRBV14	NA	TRBJ1-5	CASSQLRGLNQPQHF	TGTGCCAGCAGCCAACTCAGGGGCCTCAATCAGCCCCAGCATTTT
NA	TRBV10-2	NA	TRBJ1-6	CASSDYGSERSPLHF	TGCGCCAGCAGTGACTACGGTTCGGAGCGTTCACCCCTCCACTTT
NA	TRBV13	NA	TRBJ2-1	CASSLSGLLFF	TGTGCCAGCAGCTTATCGGGACTTCTATTCTTC
NA	TRBV19	NA	TRBJ2-1	CASSRQVDEQFF	TGTGCCAGTAGTCGACAGGTTGATGAGCAGTTCTTC
NA	TRBV2	NA	TRBJ1-6	CASKTENNSPLHF	TGTGCCAGCAAAACGGAGAATAATTCACCCCTCCACTTT
NA	TRBV30	NA	TRBJ1-3	CAWGGGSGNTIYF	TGTGCCTGGGGGGGAGGTTCTGGAAACACCATATATTTT
TRBD1	TRBV6-5	NA	TRBJ1-2	CASSYSQGGNYGYTF	TGTGCCAGCAGTTACTCACAGGGGGGGAACTATGGCTACACCTTC
TRBD1	TRBV6-5	NA	TRBJ2-7	CASNQGDEQYF	TGTGCCAGCAACCAGGGGGACGAGCAGTACTTC
NA	TRBV7-9	NA	TRBJ2-7	CASSQNRQGSEQYF	TGTGCCAGCAGCCAGAACCGCCAGGGGAGTGAGCAGTACTTC
NA	TRBV7-8	NA	TRBJ2-7	CASTPLEQSSYEQYF	TGTGCCAGCACCCCCTTGGAGCAGTCCTCCTACGAGCAGTACTTC
NA	TRBV9	once	TRBJ1-3	CASSGAENTIYF	TGTGCCAGCAGCGGGGCCGAGAACACCATATATTTT
TRBD2	TRBV9	many	TRBJ2-5	CASSDQLAGGPETQYF	TGTGCCAGCAGCGATCAACTAGCGGGGGGGCCCGAGACCCAGTACTTC
NA	TRBV11-2	NA	TRBJ1-6	CASSLGGSNSPLHF	TGTGCCAGCAGCTTAGGTGGCAGTAATTCACCCCTCCACTTT
NA	TRBV2	NA	TRBJ1-1	CASSEGGAEAFF	TGTGCCAGCAGTGAAGGGGGGGCTGAAGCTTTCTTT
TRBD1	TRBV14	NA	TRBJ2-2	CASRKQGAGGELFF	TGTGCCAGCAGGAAACAGGGGGCCGGCGGGGAGCTGTTTTTT
NA	TRBV6-5	NA	TRBJ1-2	CASSYGGDPNYGYTF	TGTGCCAGCAGCTACGGGGGGGATCCTAACTATGGCTACACCTTC
NA	TRBV5-5	NA	TRBJ1-1	CASSPLSLTLNTEAFF	TGTGCCAGCAGCCCCCTGTCCCTGACACTGAACACTGAAGCTTTCTTT
NA	TRBV6-1	NA	TRBJ1-5	CASSDRTSNQPQHF	TGTGCCAGCAGCGACAGGACTAGCAATCAGCCCCAGCATTTT
TRBD1	TRBV10-1	few	TRBJ1-1	CASPPLRGYTEAFF	TGCGCCAGCCCTCCCCTCAGGGGGTACACTGAAGCTTTCTTT
NA	TRBV2	few	TRBJ1-1	CASSLGSSVEAFF	TGTGCCAGCAGTCTCGGGTCCTCCGTCGAGGCTTTCTTT
NA	TRBV10-3	NA	TRBJ2-1	CAISESMGGSYNEQFF	TGTGCCATCAGTGAGTCGATGGGGGGATCCTACAATGAGCAGTTCTTC
TRBD1	TRBV6-5	once	TRBJ2-4	CASSYSTGTGLNIQYF	TGTGCCAGCAGTTACTCTACCGGGACAGGGTTGAACATTCAGTACTTC
NA	TRBV30	NA	TRBJ2-6	CAWRPRPGEVSGANVLTF	TGTGCCTGGAGACCCCGGCCAGGGGAAGTTTCTGGGGCCAACGTCCTGACTTTC
NA	TRBV6-5	NA	TRBJ2-7	CASRRQETVTYEQYF	TGTGCCAGCAGGCGACAGGAGACCGTGACCTACGAGCAGTACTTC
TRBD2	TRBV4-1	NA	TRBJ2-5	CASSQVAASGSRETQYF	TGCGCCAGCAGCCAAGTTGCCGCTAGCGGGAGTAGAGAGACCCAGTACTTC
NA	TRBV18	NA	TRBJ1-1	CASSPQGGTEAFF	TGTGCCAGCTCACCACAGGGAGGCACTGAAGCTTTCTTT
TRBD1	TRBV10-1	NA	TRBJ1-4	CASSADRVNEKLFF	TGCGCCAGCAGTGCGGACAGGGTCAATGAAAAACTGTTTTTT
NA	TRBV19	NA	TRBJ1-6	CASSASTGVYNSPLHF	TGTGCCAGTAGTGCCTCGACGGGGGTTTATAATTCACCCCTCCACTTT
TRBD1	TRBV25-1	NA	TRBJ2-7	CASRGQPSEQYF	TGTGCCAGCCGGGGACAGCCATCCGAGCAGTACTTC
NA	TRBV28	few	TRBJ1-6	CASNIGDFAFLHF	TGTGCCAGCAACATAGGGGACTTCGCGTTCCTCCACTTT
NA	TRBV30	NA	TRBJ1-5	CAWTPGGNQPQHF	TGTGCCTGGACCCCGGGGGGGAATCAGCCCCAGCATTTT
NA	TRBV2	NA	TRBJ1-5	CASNSQGPNQPQHF	TGTGCCAGCAACTCACAGGGACCCAATCAGCCCCAGCATTTT
TRBD2	TRBV7-9	NA	TRBJ2-7	CASSHTAGGSYEQYF	TGTGCCAGCAGCCACACAGCGGGAGGGTCCTACGAGCAGTACTTC
NA	TRBV6-5	NA	TRBJ1-2	CASSHLRGVDYGYTF	TGTGCCAGCAGTCACCTGCGGGGGGTAGACTATGGCTACACCTTC
NA	TRBV20-1	once	TRBJ1-1	CSASNTEAFF	TGCAGTGCTTCTAACACTGAAGCTTTCTTT
TRBD1	TRBV7-9	NA	TRBJ1-1	CASGRGMNTEAFF	TGTGCCAGCGGCAGGGGGATGAACACTGAAGCTTTCTTT
NA	TRBV28	NA	TRBJ1-2	CASSPGGLYGYTF	TGTGCCAGCAGCCCCGGGGGACTCTATGGCTACACCTTC
NA	TRBV5-1	NA	TRBJ2-7	CASSANRDEQYF	TGCGCCAGCAGCGCCAACAGGGACGAGCAGTACTTC
NA	TRBV7-3	NA	TRBJ1-2	CASSLNTGQGGYTF	TGTGCCAGCAGCTTAAATACAGGGCAAGGAGGCTACACCTTC
NA	TRBV5-8	NA	TRBJ1-6	CASIDPTSSSYNSPLHF	TGTGCCAGCATCGACCCGACAAGTAGCTCCTATAATTCACCCCTCCACTTT
NA	TRBV5-1	NA	TRBJ2-7	CASSLGQSASYEQYF	TGCGCCAGCAGCTTGGGACAGTCAGCTTCCTACGAGCAGTACTTC
NA	TRBV5-6	once	TRBJ2-3	CASSLPGTDTQYF	TGTGCCAGCAGCCTCCCTGGCACAGATACGCAGTATTTT
NA	TRBV5-1	NA	TRBJ1-4	CASSFERPNEKLFF	TGCGCCAGCAGCTTTGAGAGGCCTAATGAAAAACTGTTTTTT
NA	TRBV7-8	NA	TRBJ2-5	CASSLSAETQYF	TGTGCCAGCAGCTTAAGCGCGGAGACCCAGTACTTC
NA	TRBV2	NA	TRBJ2-1	CASSDEAVGSYNEQFF	TGTGCCAGCAGTGATGAGGCGGTGGGCTCCTACAATGAGCAGTTCTTC
TRBD1	TRBV2	NA	TRBJ1-1	CASSQIGQGETEAFF	TGTGCCAGCAGTCAGATTGGACAGGGCGAGACTGAAGCTTTCTTT
NA	TRBV6-5	NA	TRBJ2-7	CASRPTGAGNEQYF	TGTGCCAGCAGGCCCACAGGGGCGGGGAACGAGCAGTACTTC
TRBD1	TRBV9	NA	TRBJ2-7	CASSPKGASNEQYF	TGTGCCAGCAGTCCAAAGGGGGCTTCGAACGAGCAGTACTTC
TRBD2	TRBV9	NA	TRBJ2-5	CASSALAGGEETQYF	TGTGCCAGCAGCGCCTTAGCGGGGGGGGAAGAGACCCAGTACTTC
TRBD1	TRBV30	once	TRBJ1-4	CAWTHRGNEKLFF	TGTGCCTGGACTCACAGGGGTAATGAAAAACTGTTTTTT
TRBD2	TRBV7-3	NA	TRBJ2-5	CASSGFSGGAQTQYF	TGTGCCAGCAGCGGATTTAGCGGGGGGGCACAGACCCAGTACTTC
NA	TRBV13	NA	TRBJ2-7	CASSDERNTYEQYF	TGTGCCAGCAGCGACGAGCGTAACACCTACGAGCAGTACTTC
TRBD1	TRBV11-2	NA	TRBJ1-4	CASSEYRGANEKLFF	TGTGCCAGCAGCGAATACAGGGGTGCTAATGAAAAACTGTTTTTT
TRBD1	TRBV6-1	NA	TRBJ1-2	CASRTGYGYTF	TGTGCCAGCAGGACAGGGTATGGCTACACCTTC
NA	TRBV6-1	NA	TRBJ2-7	CASSDYRASYEQYF	TGTGCCAGCAGTGATTACAGGGCCTCCTACGAGCAGTACTTC
NA	TRBV9	once	TRBJ2-3	CASPRQGLTDTQYF	TGTGCCAGTCCCCGGCAGGGTTTGACAGATACGCAGTATTTT
TRBD1	TRBV10-3	NA	TRBJ2-1	CAISADGTGARYEQFF	TGTGCCATCAGCGCGGACGGGACAGGGGCTCGGTATGAGCAGTTCTTC
NA	TRBV30	NA	TRBJ1-4	CAWKPGSTNEKLFF	TGTGCCTGGAAACCGGGGTCAACTAATGAAAAACTGTTTTTT